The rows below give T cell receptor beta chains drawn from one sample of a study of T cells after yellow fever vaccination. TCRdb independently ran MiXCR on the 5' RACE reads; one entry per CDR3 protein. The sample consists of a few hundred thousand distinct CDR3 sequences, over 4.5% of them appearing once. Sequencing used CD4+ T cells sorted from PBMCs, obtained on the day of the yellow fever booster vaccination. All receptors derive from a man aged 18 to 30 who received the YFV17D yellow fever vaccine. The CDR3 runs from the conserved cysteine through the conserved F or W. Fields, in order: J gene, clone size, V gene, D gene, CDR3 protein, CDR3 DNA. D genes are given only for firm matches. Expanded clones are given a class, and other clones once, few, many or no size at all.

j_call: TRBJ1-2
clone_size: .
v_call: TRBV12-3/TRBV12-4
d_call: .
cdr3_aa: CASRPNLHLGANYGYTF
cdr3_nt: TGTGCCAGCAGGCCTAACCTCCACTTAGGGGCGAACTATGGCTACACCTTC

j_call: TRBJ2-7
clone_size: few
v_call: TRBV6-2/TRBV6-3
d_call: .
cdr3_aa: CASKVRASPYEQYF
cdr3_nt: TGTGCCAGCAAGGTCCGGGCTAGTCCCTACGAGCAGTACTTC

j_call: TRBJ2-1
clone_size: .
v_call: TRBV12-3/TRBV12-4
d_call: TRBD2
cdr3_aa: CASTVLAGGQRIF
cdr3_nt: TGTGCCAGCACCGTACTAGCGGGGGGGCAGCGAATCTTC

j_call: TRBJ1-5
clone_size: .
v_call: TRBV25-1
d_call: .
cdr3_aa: CASSESGEGYQPQHF
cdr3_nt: TGTGCCAGCAGTGAGAGTGGAGAGGGCTATCAGCCCCAGCATTTT

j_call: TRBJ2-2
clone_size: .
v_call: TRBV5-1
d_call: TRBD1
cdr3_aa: CASSSGQGDQNTGELFF
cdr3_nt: TGCGCCAGCAGCTCCGGACAGGGGGACCAGAACACCGGGGAGCTGTTTTTT

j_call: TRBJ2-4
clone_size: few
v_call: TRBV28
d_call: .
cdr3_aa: CASTLLGLGNIQYF
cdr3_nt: TGTGCCAGCACCTTACTAGGTTTAGGGAACATTCAGTACTTC

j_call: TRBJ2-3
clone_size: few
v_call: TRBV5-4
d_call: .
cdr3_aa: CASSLRQYTDTQYF
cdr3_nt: TGTGCCAGCAGCTTAAGACAGTACACAGATACGCAGTATTTT

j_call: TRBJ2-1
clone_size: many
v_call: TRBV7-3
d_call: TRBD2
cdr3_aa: CASSPGTSAYNEQFF
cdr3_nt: TGTGCCAGCAGCCCGGGGACTAGCGCCTACAATGAGCAGTTCTTC

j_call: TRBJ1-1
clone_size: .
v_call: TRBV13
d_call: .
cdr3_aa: CASSDMQGGVNTEAFF
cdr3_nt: TGTGCCAGCAGCGACATGCAAGGGGGGGTGAACACTGAAGCTTTCTTT

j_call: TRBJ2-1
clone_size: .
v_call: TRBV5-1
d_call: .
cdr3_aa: CASSLVQGGNEQFF
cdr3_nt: TGCGCCAGCAGCTTGGTACAGGGTGGAAATGAGCAGTTCTTC

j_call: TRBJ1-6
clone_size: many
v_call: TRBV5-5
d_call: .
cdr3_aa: CASSLDGQPNNSPLHF
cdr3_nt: TGTGCCAGCAGCTTGGATGGGCAGCCGAATAATTCACCCCTCCACTTT

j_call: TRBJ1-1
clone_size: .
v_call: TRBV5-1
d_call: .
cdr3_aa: CASSWEGWDDAFF
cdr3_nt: TGCGCCAGCAGCTGGGAGGGATGGGACGATGCTTTCTTT

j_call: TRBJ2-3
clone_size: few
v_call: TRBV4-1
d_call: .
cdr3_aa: CASRRHYRAPSTDTQYF
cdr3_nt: TGCGCCAGCAGACGACATTACAGGGCGCCTAGCACAGATACGCAGTATTTT

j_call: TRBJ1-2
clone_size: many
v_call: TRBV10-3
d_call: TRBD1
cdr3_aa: CAISDIPGQANYGYTF
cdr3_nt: TGTGCCATCAGTGATATACCGGGACAGGCAAACTATGGCTACACCTTC

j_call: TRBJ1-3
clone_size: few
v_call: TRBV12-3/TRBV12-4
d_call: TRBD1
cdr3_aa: CASSSQGTSSGNTIYF
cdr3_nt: TGTGCCAGCAGCTCACAGGGGACCTCCTCTGGAAACACCATATATTTT

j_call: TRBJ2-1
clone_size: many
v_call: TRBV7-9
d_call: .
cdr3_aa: CASSSDSSYNEQFF
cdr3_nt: TGTGCCAGCAGCTCAGATAGTTCTTACAATGAGCAGTTCTTC

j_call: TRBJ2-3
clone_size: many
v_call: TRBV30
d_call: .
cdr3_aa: CAWNRPSTDTQYF
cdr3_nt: TGTGCCTGGAACAGGCCAAGCACAGATACGCAGTATTTT

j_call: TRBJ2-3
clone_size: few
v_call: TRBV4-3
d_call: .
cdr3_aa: CASSRAPGIADTQYF
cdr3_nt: TGCGCCAGCAGCCGGGCCCCGGGGATCGCAGATACGCAGTATTTT

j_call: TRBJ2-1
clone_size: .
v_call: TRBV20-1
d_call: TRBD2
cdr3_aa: CSARARSGVENEQFF
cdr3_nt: TGCAGTGCTAGAGCGCGAAGCGGGGTAGAAAATGAGCAGTTCTTC

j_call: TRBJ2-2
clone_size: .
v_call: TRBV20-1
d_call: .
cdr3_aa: CSATRTAVETGELFF
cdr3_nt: TGCAGTGCTACTCGGACGGCCGTTGAAACCGGGGAGCTGTTTTTT